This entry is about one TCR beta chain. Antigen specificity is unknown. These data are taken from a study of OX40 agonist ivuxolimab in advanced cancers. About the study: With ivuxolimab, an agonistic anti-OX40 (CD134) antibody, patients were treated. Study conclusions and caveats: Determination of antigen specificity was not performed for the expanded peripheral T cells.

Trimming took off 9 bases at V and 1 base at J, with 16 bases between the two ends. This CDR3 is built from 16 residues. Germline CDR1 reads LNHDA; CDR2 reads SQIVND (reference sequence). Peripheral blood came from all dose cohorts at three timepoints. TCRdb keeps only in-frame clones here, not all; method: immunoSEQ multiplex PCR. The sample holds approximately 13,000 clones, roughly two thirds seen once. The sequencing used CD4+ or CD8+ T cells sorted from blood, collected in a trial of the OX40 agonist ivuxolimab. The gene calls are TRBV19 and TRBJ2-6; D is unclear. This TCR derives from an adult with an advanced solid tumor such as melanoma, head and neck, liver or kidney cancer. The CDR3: CASRALRPSGANVLTF. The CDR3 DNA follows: TGTGCCAGCCGGGCCCTTCGCCCATCTGGGGCCAACGTCCTGACTTTC. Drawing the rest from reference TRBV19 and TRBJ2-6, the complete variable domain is DGGITQSPKYLFRKEGQNVTLSCEQNLNHDAMYWYRQDPGQGLRLIYYSQIVNDFQKGDIAEGYSVSREKKESFPLTVTSAQKNPTAFYLCASRALRPSGANVLTFGAGSRLTVL.